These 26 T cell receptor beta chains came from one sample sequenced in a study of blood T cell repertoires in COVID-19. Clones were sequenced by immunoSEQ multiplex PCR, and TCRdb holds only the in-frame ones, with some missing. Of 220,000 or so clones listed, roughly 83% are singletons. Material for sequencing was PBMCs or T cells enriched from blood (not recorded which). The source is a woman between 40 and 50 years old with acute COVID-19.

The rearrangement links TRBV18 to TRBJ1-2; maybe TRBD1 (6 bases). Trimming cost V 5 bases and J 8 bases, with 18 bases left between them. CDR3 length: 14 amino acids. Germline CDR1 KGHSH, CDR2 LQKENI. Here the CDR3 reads CASSYGGAQYGYTF. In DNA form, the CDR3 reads TGTGCCAGCTCATACGGGGGGGCGCAGTACGGCTACACCTTC. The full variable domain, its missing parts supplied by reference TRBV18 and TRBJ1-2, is NAGVMQNPRHLVRRRGQEARLRCSPMKGHSHVYWYRQLPEEGLKFMVYLQKENIIDESGMPKERFSAEFPKEGPSILRIQQVVRGDSAAYFCASSYGGAQYGYTFGSGTRLTVV.

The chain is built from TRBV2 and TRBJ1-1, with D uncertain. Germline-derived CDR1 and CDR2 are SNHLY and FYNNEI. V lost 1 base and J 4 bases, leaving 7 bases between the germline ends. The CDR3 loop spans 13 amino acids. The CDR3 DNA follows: TGTGCCAGCAGTGAAGGTGGGCTCACTGAAGCTTTCTTT. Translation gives CASSEGGLTEAFF.

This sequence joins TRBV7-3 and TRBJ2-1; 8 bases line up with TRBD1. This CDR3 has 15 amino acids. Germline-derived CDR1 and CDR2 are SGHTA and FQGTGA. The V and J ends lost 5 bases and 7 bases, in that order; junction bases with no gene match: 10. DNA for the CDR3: TGTGCCAGCAGCCCATTTTCGGACAGGGTAAATGAGCAGTTCTTC. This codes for CASSPFSDRVNEQFF. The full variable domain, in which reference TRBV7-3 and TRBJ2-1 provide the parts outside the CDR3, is GAGVSQTPSNKVTEKGKYVELRCDPISGHTALYWYRQSLGQGPEFLIYFQGTGAADDSGLPNDRFFAVRPEGSVSTLKIQRTERGDSAVYLCASSPFSDRVNEQFFGPGTRLTVL.

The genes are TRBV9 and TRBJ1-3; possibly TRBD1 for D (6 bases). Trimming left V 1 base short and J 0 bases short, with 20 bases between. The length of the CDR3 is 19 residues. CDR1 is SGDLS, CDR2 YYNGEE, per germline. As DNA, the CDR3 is TGTGCCAGCAGCGTAAACCCGCGGGGGGCAGGTCTCTCTGGAAACACCATATATTTT. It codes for CASSVNPRGAGLSGNTIYF. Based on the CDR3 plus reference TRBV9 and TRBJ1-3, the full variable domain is DSGVTQTPKHLITATGQRVTLRCSPRSGDLSVYWYQQSLDQGLQFLIQYYNGEERAKGNILERFSAQQFPDLHSELNLSSLELGDSALYFCASSVNPRGAGLSGNTIYFGEGSWLTVV.

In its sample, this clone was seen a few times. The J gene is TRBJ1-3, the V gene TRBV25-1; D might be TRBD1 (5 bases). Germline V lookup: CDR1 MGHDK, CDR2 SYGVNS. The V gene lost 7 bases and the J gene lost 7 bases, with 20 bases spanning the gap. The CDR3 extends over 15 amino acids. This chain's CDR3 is CASMGGRGSFNTIYF. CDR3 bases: TGTGCCAGCATGGGGGGGAGGGGAAGCTTCAACACCATATATTTT.

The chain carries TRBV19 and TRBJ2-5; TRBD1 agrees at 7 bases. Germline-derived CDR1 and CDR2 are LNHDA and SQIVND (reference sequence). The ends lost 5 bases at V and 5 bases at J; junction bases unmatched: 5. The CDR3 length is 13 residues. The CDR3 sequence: CASSPDRVETQYF. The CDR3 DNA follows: TGTGCCAGTAGTCCCGACAGGGTCGAGACCCAGTACTTC. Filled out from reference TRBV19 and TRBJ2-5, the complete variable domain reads DGGITQSPKYLFRKEGQNVTLSCEQNLNHDAMYWYRQDPGQGLRLIYYSQIVNDFQKGDIAEGYSVSREKKESFPLTVTSAQKNPTAFYLCASSPDRVETQYFGPGTRLLVL.

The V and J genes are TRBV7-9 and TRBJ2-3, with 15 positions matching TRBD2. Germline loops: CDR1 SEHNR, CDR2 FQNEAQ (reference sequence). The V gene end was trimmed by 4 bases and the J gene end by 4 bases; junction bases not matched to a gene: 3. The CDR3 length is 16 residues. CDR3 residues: CASSSGLAGGSDTQYF. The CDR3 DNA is TGTGCCAGCAGCTCGGGACTAGCGGGAGGCTCAGATACGCAGTATTTT.

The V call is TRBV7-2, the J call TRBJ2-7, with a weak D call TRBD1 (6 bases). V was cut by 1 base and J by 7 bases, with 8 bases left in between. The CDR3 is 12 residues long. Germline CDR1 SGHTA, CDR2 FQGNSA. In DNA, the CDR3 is TGTGCCAGCAGCTTAGGGGGGCGTGAGCAGTACTTC. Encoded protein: CASSLGGREQYF.

The CDR3 nucleotides are TGTGCCAGTAGTACCTATTACAGGGGGCTCTATGGCTACACCTTC. Translating gives CASSTYYRGLYGYTF. This chain links TRBV19 with TRBJ1-2, with 9 bases lining up with TRBD1. CDR3 length: 15 residues. The germline V gene has CDR1 LNHDA and CDR2 SQIVND (reference sequence). V shed 4 bases, J shed 4 bases, and the junction held 7 bases outside the gene matches.

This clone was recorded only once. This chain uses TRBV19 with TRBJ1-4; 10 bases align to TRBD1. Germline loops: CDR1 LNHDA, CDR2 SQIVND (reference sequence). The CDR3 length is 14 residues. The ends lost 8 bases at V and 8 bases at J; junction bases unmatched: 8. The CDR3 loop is CASGARTGGEKLFF. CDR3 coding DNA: TGTGCCAGTGGAGCTAGGACAGGGGGAGAAAAACTGTTTTTT.

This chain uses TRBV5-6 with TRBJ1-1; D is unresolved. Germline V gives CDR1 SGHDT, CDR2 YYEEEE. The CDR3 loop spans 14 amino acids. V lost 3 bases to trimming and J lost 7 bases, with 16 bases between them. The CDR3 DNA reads TGTGCCAGCAGCTCGCAGCGGGGTTACGTTGAAGCTTTCTTT. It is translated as CASSSQRGYVEAFF.

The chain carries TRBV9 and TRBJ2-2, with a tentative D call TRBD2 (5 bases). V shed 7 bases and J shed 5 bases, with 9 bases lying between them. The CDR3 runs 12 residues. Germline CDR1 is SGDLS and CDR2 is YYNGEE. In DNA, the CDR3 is TGTGCCAGCGGGTCGGGGACCGGGGAGCTGTTTTTT. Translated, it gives CASGSGTGELFF.

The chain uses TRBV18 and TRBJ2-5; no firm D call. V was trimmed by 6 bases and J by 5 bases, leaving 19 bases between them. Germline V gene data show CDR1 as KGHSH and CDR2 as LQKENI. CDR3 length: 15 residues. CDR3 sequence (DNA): TGTGCCAGCTCTGCTATCTCATCTGTGGTGGAGACCCAGTACTTC. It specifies CASSAISSVVETQYF.

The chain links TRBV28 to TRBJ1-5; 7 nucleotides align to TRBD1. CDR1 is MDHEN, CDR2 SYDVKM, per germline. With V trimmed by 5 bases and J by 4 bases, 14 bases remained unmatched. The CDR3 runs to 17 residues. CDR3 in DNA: TGTGCCAGCAGTACTTACCTGAAGGACAGGTGGAATCAGCCCCAGCATTTT. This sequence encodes CASSTYLKDRWNQPQHF.

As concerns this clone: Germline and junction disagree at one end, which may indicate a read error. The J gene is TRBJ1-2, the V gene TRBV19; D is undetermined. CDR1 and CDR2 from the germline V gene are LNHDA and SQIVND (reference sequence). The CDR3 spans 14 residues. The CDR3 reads CATSLGGKARGYTF. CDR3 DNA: TGTGCCACTAGTTTGGGCGGGAAGGCGCGGGGCTACACCTTC.

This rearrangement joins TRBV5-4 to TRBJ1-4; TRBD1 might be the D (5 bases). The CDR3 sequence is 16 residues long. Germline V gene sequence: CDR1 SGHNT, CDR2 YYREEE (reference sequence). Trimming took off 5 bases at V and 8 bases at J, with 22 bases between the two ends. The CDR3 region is CASSSGGDRSGEKLFF. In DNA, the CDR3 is TGTGCCAGCAGTTCTGGGGGGGACCGTTCTGGGGAAAAACTGTTTTTT.

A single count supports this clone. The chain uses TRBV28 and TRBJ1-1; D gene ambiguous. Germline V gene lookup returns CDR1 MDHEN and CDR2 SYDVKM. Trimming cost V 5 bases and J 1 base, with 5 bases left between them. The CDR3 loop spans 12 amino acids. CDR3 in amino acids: CASSPRNTEAFF. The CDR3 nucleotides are TGTGCCAGCAGTCCCAGGAACACTGAAGCTTTCTTT.

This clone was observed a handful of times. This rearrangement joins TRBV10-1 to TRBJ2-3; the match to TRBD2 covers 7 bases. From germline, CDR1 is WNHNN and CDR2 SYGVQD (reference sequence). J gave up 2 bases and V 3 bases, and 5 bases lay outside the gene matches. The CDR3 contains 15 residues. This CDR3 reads CASSEQAGNTDTQYF. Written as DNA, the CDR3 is TGCGCCAGCAGTGAACAAGCGGGAAACACAGATACGCAGTATTTT.

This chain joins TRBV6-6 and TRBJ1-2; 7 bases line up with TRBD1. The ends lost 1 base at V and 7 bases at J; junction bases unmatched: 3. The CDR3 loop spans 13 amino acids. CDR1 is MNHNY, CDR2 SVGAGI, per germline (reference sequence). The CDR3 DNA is TGTGCCAGCAGTTACTTTCCAGGGGGTGGCTACACCTTC. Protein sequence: CASSYFPGGGYTF.

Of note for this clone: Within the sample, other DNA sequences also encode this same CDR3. The CDR3 protein is CATSDTTGLYGYTF. DNA of the CDR3: TGTGCCACCAGTGACACAACAGGGTTATATGGCTACACCTTC. The chain carries TRBV24-1 and TRBJ1-2, with D possibly matching TRBD1 (6 bases). CDR3 size: 14 residues. V lost 4 bases, J lost 5 bases, and 13 bases lay in between. The germline gives CDR1 KGHDR, CDR2 SFDVKD.

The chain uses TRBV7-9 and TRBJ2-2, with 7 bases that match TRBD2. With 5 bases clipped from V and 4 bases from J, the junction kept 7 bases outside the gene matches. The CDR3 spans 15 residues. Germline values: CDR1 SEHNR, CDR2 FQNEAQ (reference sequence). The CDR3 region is CASSPLGGFTGELFF. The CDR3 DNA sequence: TGTGCCAGCAGCCCCCTGGGAGGGTTCACCGGGGAGCTGTTTTTT.

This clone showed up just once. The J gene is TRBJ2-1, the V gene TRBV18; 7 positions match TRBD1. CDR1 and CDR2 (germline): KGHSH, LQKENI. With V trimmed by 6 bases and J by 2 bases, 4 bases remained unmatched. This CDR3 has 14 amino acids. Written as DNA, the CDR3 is TGTGCCAGCTCGCCCGGGACAGCCTACAATGAGCAGTTCTTC. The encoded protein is CASSPGTAYNEQFF.

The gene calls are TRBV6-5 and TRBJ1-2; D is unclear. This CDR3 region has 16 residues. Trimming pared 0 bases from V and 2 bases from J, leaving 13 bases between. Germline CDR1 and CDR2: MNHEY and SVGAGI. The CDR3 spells CASSYSIGNSNYGYTF. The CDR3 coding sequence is TGTGCCAGCAGTTACTCGATCGGAAACAGCAACTATGGCTACACCTTC.

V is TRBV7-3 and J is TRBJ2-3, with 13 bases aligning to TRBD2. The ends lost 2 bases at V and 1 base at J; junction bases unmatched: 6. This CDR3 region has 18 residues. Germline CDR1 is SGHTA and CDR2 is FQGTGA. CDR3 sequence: CASSLVGLAGVGTDTQYF. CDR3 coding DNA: TGTGCCAGCAGCTTAGTCGGACTAGCGGGAGTGGGCACAGATACGCAGTATTTT.

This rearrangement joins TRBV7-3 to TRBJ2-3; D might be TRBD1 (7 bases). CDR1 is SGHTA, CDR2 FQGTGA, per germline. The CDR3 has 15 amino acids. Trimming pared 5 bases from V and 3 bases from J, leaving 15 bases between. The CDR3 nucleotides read TGTGCCAGCAGCCAATCGACAGGGAGGACAGATACGCAGTATTTT. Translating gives CASSQSTGRTDTQYF. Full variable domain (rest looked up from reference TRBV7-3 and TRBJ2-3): GAGVSQTPSNKVTEKGKYVELRCDPISGHTALYWYRQSLGQGPEFLIYFQGTGAADDSGLPNDRFFAVRPEGSVSTLKIQRTERGDSAVYLCASSQSTGRTDTQYFGPGTRLTVL.

The CDR3 reads CASSQDRANQPQHF. The CDR3 region has the DNA TGCGCCAGCAGCCAAGATCGCGCAAATCAGCCCCAGCATTTT. The V gene is TRBV4-3, the J gene TRBJ1-5, with D unclear. This CDR3 comprises 14 residues. V was shortened by 0 bases and J by 4 bases, with 7 bases between the two germline ends. The germline V gene encodes CDR1 LGHNA and CDR2 YSLEER.